These T cell receptor beta chains were read from a single sample in a study of response to subunit inactivated influenza vaccine. One entry per CDR3 protein, called by TCRdb with MiXCR from the RT-PCR reads. The sample consists of around 170,000 distinct CDR3 sequences, around 10% of them appearing once. The specimen was CD8+ T cells sorted from PBMCs, collected approximately 25 months after vaccination. The receptors derive from a man aged 50-75 years who received an inactivated influenza vaccine. CDR3s include the opening cysteine and the closing phenylalanine or tryptophan. The D gene is left open where the match is weak. Expanded clones are given a class, and other clones once, few, many or no size at all.

clone size,V gene,CDR3 length,D gene,J gene,CDR3 protein,CDR3 DNA
-,TRBV5-6,15,TRBD1,TRBJ2-7,CASSLGTAVSYEQYF,TGTGCCAGCAGCCTCGGGACAGCTGTTTCCTACGAGCAGTACTTC
-,TRBV3-1,17,TRBD2,TRBJ2-5,CASSQDPPSGGEETQYF,TGTGCCAGCAGCCAAGATCCCCCTAGCGGGGGAGAAGAGACCCAGTACTTC
-,TRBV4-2,15,TRBD2,TRBJ2-3,CASSQGLAGGDTQYF,TGTGCCAGCAGCCAAGGACTAGCGGGAGGAGATACGCAGTATTTT
few,TRBV29-1,14,TRBD2,TRBJ2-1,CSSGLAGGRGEQFF,TGCAGCTCTGGACTAGCGGGGGGGAGAGGTGAGCAGTTCTTC
few,TRBV14,14,-,TRBJ1-1,CASSLSQGNTEAFF,TGTGCCAGCAGCTTATCCCAGGGGAACACTGAAGCTTTCTTT
few,TRBV4-1,14,-,TRBJ1-5,CASSQDPSNQPQHF,TGCGCCAGCAGCCAAGATCCAAGTAATCAGCCCCAGCATTTT
few,TRBV7-9,13,TRBD1,TRBJ1-1,CASSWGRGPEAFF,TGTGCCAGCAGCTGGGGCAGGGGGCCTGAAGCTTTCTTT
-,TRBV7-6,16,-,TRBJ2-1,CASSGIKGWGRHEQFF,TGTGCCAGCAGCGGAATTAAAGGGTGGGGGAGGCATGAGCAGTTCTTC
-,TRBV4-3,17,TRBD1,TRBJ1-4,CASSHMTGGAGVEKLFF,TGCGCCAGCAGCCATATGACAGGGGGCGCAGGAGTTGAAAAACTGTTTTTT
-,TRBV2,17,-,TRBJ1-3,CASSEAGGASSGNTIYF,TGTGCCAGCAGTGAAGCTGGAGGGGCTAGCTCTGGAAACACCATATATTTT
-,TRBV28,16,TRBD2,TRBJ2-1,CASRTLGERGYNEQFF,TGTGCCAGCAGGACTTTAGGAGAGCGGGGGTACAATGAGCAGTTCTTC
-,TRBV10-3,18,TRBD1,TRBJ1-1,CAPPRDRTGNPVNTEAFF,TGTGCCCCCCCCAGGGACCGGACAGGGAACCCCGTGAACACTGAAGCTTTCTTT
many,TRBV2,14,TRBD1,TRBJ2-5,CASREGQGQETQYF,TGTGCCAGCAGAGAGGGACAGGGTCAAGAGACCCAGTACTTC
many,TRBV25-1,12,-,TRBJ1-1,CASSPFSGEAFF,TGTGCCAGCAGCCCGTTTTCAGGTGAAGCTTTCTTT
-,TRBV4-3,11,-,TRBJ1-1,CASSQGRAAFF,TGCGCCAGCAGCCAAGGGAGAGCGGCTTTCTTT
once,TRBV4-2,16,TRBD1,TRBJ1-2,CASSQWGQVVGYGYTF,TGTGCCAGCAGCCAGTGGGGACAGGTGGTTGGCTATGGCTACACCTTC
few,TRBV15,16,TRBD2,TRBJ2-4,CATSRELAGDENIQYF,TGTGCCACCAGCAGAGAACTAGCGGGAGACGAAAACATTCAGTACTTC
-,TRBV4-1,15,TRBD1,TRBJ1-1,CASSPRQGANTEAFF,TGCGCCAGCAGCCCCAGACAGGGGGCGAACACTGAAGCTTTCTTT
few,TRBV27,13,-,TRBJ2-7,CASSFDSRGEQYF,TGTGCCAGCAGTTTCGACTCAAGGGGGGAGCAGTACTTC
few,TRBV27,13,-,TRBJ1-6,CASSFAFGSPLHF,TGTGCCAGCAGTTTCGCTTTCGGATCACCCCTCCACTTT
many,TRBV29-1,14,TRBD2,TRBJ2-7,CSTLRGAGVREQYF,TGCAGCACTCTACGCGGAGCGGGAGTGAGGGAGCAGTACTTC
-,TRBV9,15,TRBD1,TRBJ2-1,CASCPQGSSYNEQFF,TGTGCCAGCTGCCCACAGGGGAGCTCCTACAATGAGCAGTTCTTC
-,TRBV7-9,15,-,TRBJ2-2,CASSGLGRNTGELFF,TGTGCCAGCAGCGGTCTCGGACGGAACACCGGGGAGCTGTTTTTT
once,TRBV7-6,14,-,TRBJ2-7,CASSSGPVNDEQYF,TGTGCCAGCAGCTCCGGGCCAGTCAATGACGAGCAGTACTTC
-,TRBV6-1,15,TRBD2,TRBJ2-1,CASGISAGGDNEQFF,TGTGCCAGCGGAATTAGCGCGGGGGGGGACAATGAGCAGTTCTTC